A selection of T cell receptor beta chains follows, all from one sample in a study of identical twins. Each CDR3 protein gets one entry after TCRdb re-called the 5' RACE reads with MiXCR. The sample contains approximately 500,000 distinct CDR3 sequences, around 24% of which appear only once. These data were also reused for a study on T cells expressing NK-cell markers.

Sequenced sample: CD4+ T cells sorted from blood. Source of these receptors: a woman under 30 in good health. The CDR3 runs from the conserved cysteine through the conserved F or W. A D gene is named only where the DNA matches it firmly. Some rows have no size entry. The others give once, few or many, or a class for an expanded clone.

cdr3_length	v_call	clone_size	d_call	j_call	cdr3_aa	cdr3_nt
15	TRBV9	-	TRBD1	TRBJ2-2	CASSGPGTGAGELFF	TGTGCCAGCAGCGGACCCGGGACAGGGGCCGGGGAGCTGTTTTTT
13	TRBV12-5	few	TRBD1	TRBJ1-2	CASGFDDRDGYTF	TGTGCTAGTGGTTTCGATGACAGGGATGGCTACACCTTC
16	TRBV5-1	-	TRBD1	TRBJ2-5	CASSPTGQGAGETQYF	TGCGCCAGCAGCCCGACGGGACAGGGGGCTGGGGAGACCCAGTACTTC
11	TRBV5-1	-	-	TRBJ2-7	CASSLAERQYF	TGCGCCAGCAGCTTGGCGGAGAGGCAGTACTTC
15	TRBV20-1	-	-	TRBJ2-2	CSAQYGTSYSGELFF	TGCAGTGCCCAATACGGGACTTCTTATTCCGGGGAGCTGTTTTTT
11	TRBV12-3/TRBV12-4	many	-	TRBJ1-2	CASSPGFSYTF	TGTGCCAGCAGTCCAGGGTTCAGCTACACCTTC
15	TRBV12-3/TRBV12-4	few	-	TRBJ2-3	CASSLAGPPTDTQYF	TGTGCCAGCAGTTTAGCTGGGCCGCCCACAGATACGCAGTATTTT
18	TRBV4-3	many	-	TRBJ2-1	CASSQDAGGTRTSDEQFF	TGCGCCAGCAGCCAAGACGCAGGGGGGACTAGGACTTCGGATGAGCAGTTCTTC
11	TRBV29-1	-	-	TRBJ1-1	CSVQTGTEAFF	TGCAGCGTTCAAACCGGGACTGAAGCTTTCTTT
11	TRBV20-1	-	-	TRBJ2-7	CSVKRGNEQYF	TGCAGTGTAAAAAGGGGTAACGAGCAGTACTTC
13	TRBV20-1	-	TRBD2	TRBJ2-1	CSANGLAYNEQFF	TGCAGTGCGAATGGACTAGCCTACAATGAGCAGTTCTTC
17	TRBV4-2	few	-	TRBJ2-5	CASSQTKTTGGQETQYF	TGTGCCAGCAGCCAAACCAAAACAACCGGGGGCCAAGAGACCCAGTACTTC
13	TRBV4-3	-	-	TRBJ2-2	CASSQDQFRELFF	TGCGCCAGCAGCCAAGATCAGTTCAGGGAGCTGTTTTTT
11	TRBV20-1	many	-	TRBJ2-1	CSARGGNEQFF	TGCAGTGCTAGAGGGGGCAATGAGCAGTTCTTC
12	TRBV24-1	few	-	TRBJ2-4	CATSDHQDIQYF	TGTGCCACCAGTGATCACCAGGACATTCAGTACTTC
18	TRBV19	-	-	TRBJ1-5	CASSIRVYGAYSNQPQHF	TGTGCCAGTAGTATTCGGGTTTACGGGGCGTATAGCAATCAGCCCCAGCATTTT
11	TRBV29-1	-	-	TRBJ2-5	CSHRDQETQYF	TGCAGCCACAGGGACCAAGAGACCCAGTACTTC
12	TRBV5-5	many	TRBD1	TRBJ2-7	CASSSRGNEQYF	TGTGCCAGCAGCTCCAGGGGGAACGAGCAGTACTTC
15	TRBV7-9	-	-	TRBJ2-1	CASSSQGGPENEQFF	TGTGCCAGCAGCTCCCAGGGGGGGCCGGAGAATGAGCAGTTCTTC
15	TRBV19	few	TRBD2	TRBJ2-1	CASSSRLAGGGEQFF	TGTGCCAGTAGTTCGCGACTAGCGGGAGGCGGTGAGCAGTTCTTC
14	TRBV4-3	-	TRBD2	TRBJ2-1	CASSQVPAGVEQFF	TGCGCCAGCAGCCAAGTACCAGCGGGAGTTGAGCAGTTCTTC
12	TRBV3-1	-	-	TRBJ2-7	CASSQLTGEQYF	TGTGCCAGCAGCCAACTAACCGGCGAGCAGTACTTC
13	TRBV27	-	-	TRBJ2-7	CASRDHTTYEQYF	TGTGCCAGCAGAGATCATACGACCTACGAGCAGTACTTC
13	TRBV6-1	-	-	TRBJ2-7	CASRLHRSYEQYF	TGTGCCAGCAGACTACACCGCTCCTACGAGCAGTACTTC
16	TRBV5-1	few	TRBD2	TRBJ2-1	CASSPGGTHSYNEQFF	TGCGCCAGCAGCCCCGGGGGGACCCACTCCTACAATGAGCAGTTCTTC
15	TRBV20-1	-	TRBD2	TRBJ2-1	CSAQRTGLAGGQQFF	TGCAGTGCCCAACGGACCGGACTAGCGGGGGGACAGCAGTTCTTC
14	TRBV4-3	-	-	TRBJ1-1	CASSQELFSEGAFF	TGCGCCAGCAGCCAAGAATTATTTTCAGAAGGGGCTTTCTTT
12	TRBV10-2	many	-	TRBJ2-6	CASSAGANVLTF	TGCGCCAGCAGTGCTGGGGCCAACGTCCTGACTTTC
11	TRBV14	-	-	TRBJ2-7	CASSQGIEQYF	TGTGCCAGCAGCCAGGGCATCGAGCAGTACTTC
14	TRBV20-1	-	TRBD2	TRBJ2-1	CSARALLAGEGEFF	TGCAGTGCTAGAGCCCTGCTAGCGGGAGAAGGGGAGTTCTTC
15	TRBV20-1	few	TRBD2	TRBJ2-1	CSASGLAGSYNEQFF	TGCAGTGCTAGCGGACTAGCGGGATCCTACAATGAGCAGTTCTTC
14	TRBV7-2	many	-	TRBJ2-7	CATSREPSSYEQYF	TGTGCCACCAGTAGGGAGCCTTCTTCCTACGAGCAGTACTTC
13	TRBV5-1	many	TRBD1	TRBJ2-7	CASSWTGKYEQYF	TGCGCCAGCAGCTGGACAGGGAAGTACGAGCAGTACTTC
14	TRBV5-1	-	-	TRBJ1-1	CASSQLVTNTEAFF	TGCGCCAGCAGCCAACTTGTTACGAACACTGAAGCTTTCTTT
14	TRBV2	few	-	TRBJ2-3	CASTPGLPTDTQYF	TGTGCCAGCACACCCGGGCTCCCGACAGATACGCAGTATTTT
15	TRBV7-2	-	TRBD1	TRBJ2-5	CASSSWDRPHETQYF	TGTGCCAGCAGCTCCTGGGACAGACCCCACGAGACCCAGTACTTC
15	TRBV4-3	-	-	TRBJ1-1	CASRYRALGNTEAFF	TGCGCCAGCAGGTACAGGGCACTGGGGAACACTGAAGCTTTCTTT
11	TRBV29-1	few	-	TRBJ2-7	CSVSRSYEQYF	TGCAGCGTCTCCAGGAGTTACGAGCAGTACTTC
12	TRBV12-3/TRBV12-4	few	-	TRBJ2-7	CASSLAGTEQYF	TGTGCCAGCAGTTTAGCAGGGACCGAGCAGTACTTC
12	TRBV11-2	few	-	TRBJ2-7	CASSAYSYEQYF	TGTGCCAGCAGCGCATACTCCTACGAGCAGTACTTC
13	TRBV20-1	-	TRBD2	TRBJ2-3	CSAQRGPGNTQYF	TGCAGTGCTCAGCGGGGACCCGGGAATACGCAGTATTTT
14	TRBV12-3/TRBV12-4	few	-	TRBJ1-5	CASDSGQGDQPQHF	TGTGCCAGCGACTCGGGGCAGGGCGATCAGCCCCAGCATTTT
14	TRBV20-1	few	-	TRBJ2-7	CSASGGAGSYEQYF	TGCAGTGCTAGTGGGGGGGCGGGGTCCTACGAGCAGTACTTC
13	TRBV29-1	-	TRBD1	TRBJ1-2	CSVEGQGASGYTF	TGCAGCGTTGAAGGGCAGGGGGCGAGTGGCTACACCTTC
14	TRBV5-1	-	TRBD1	TRBJ2-5	CASGVQGAAETQYF	TGCGCCAGCGGCGTACAGGGGGCTGCAGAGACCCAGTACTTC
15	TRBV29-1	few	TRBD2	TRBJ2-5	CSVTRTSGGQETQYF	TGCAGCGTTACTAGGACTAGCGGGGGGCAAGAGACCCAGTACTTC
15	TRBV4-2	-	TRBD2	TRBJ2-7	CASSLLAGYSYEQYF	TGTGCCAGCAGCCTTCTAGCGGGGTATTCCTACGAGCAGTACTTC
13	TRBV6-4	-	TRBD1	TRBJ1-2	CASRGQGAYGYTF	TGTGCCAGCAGAGGACAGGGGGCTTATGGCTACACCTTC